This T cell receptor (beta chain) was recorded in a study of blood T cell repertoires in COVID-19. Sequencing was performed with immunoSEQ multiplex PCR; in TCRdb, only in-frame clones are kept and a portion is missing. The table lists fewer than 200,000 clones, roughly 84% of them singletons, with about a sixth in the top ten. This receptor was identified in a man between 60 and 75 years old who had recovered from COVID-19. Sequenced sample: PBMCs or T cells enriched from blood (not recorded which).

CDR3 region: CSVIRQGSNEQFF. CDR3 DNA: TGCAGCGTTATAAGACAGGGAAGCAATGAGCAGTTCTTC. V gene TRBV29-1 combines with J gene TRBJ2-1, with 7 nucleotides matching TRBD1. V trimming: 5 bases; J trimming: 6 bases; junction bases outside the gene matches: 7. Germline V gene data show CDR1 as SQVTM and CDR2 as ANQGSEA. The CDR3 is made up of 13 amino acids.